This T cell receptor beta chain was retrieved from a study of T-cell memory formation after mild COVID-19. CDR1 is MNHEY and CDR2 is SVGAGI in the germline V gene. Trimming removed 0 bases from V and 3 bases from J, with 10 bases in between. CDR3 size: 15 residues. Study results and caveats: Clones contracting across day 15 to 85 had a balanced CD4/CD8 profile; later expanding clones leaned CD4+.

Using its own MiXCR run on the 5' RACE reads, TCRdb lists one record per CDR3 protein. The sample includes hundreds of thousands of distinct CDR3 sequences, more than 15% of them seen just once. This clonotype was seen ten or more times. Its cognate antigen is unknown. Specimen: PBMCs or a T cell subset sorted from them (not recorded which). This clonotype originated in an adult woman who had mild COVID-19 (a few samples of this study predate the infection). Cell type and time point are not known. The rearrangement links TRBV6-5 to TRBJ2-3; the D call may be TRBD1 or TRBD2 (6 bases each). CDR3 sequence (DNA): TGTGCCAGCAGTTACTCTGGAGGGGGGACAGATACGCAGTATTTT. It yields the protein CASSYSGGGTDTQYF.